This is a list of T cell receptor beta chains from one sample in a study of identical twins. MiXCR was run by TCRdb on the 5' RACE reads, yielding one entry per CDR3 protein. In the table there are under 250,000 distinct CDR3 sequences, 9.5% to 15% of which are singletons. These data were also reused for a study on yellow fever vaccine responses in identical twins.

Material for sequencing was memory (CD45RO+) T cells sorted from blood. These receptors all stem from a woman aged 18-29 years in good health. Both conserved end residues are part of each CDR3. A D gene is named only where the DNA matches it firmly. Some rows mark clone size as missing; the rest say once, few, many or name a class of expanded clone.

j_call v_call d_call clone_size cdr3_length cdr3_aa cdr3_nt
TRBJ1-1 TRBV5-1 NA NA 12 CASSPARGEAFF TGCGCCAGCAGTCCAGCCAGGGGTGAAGCTTTCTTT
TRBJ2-1 TRBV6-1 TRBD2 many 17 CASLKGLAAGDYNEQFF TGTGCCAGCCTCAAAGGGCTCGCAGCGGGGGACTACAATGAGCAGTTCTTC
TRBJ2-3 TRBV4-2 NA NA 13 CASSQGTSLAQYF TGTGCCAGCAGCCAAGGGACTTCCTTAGCGCAGTATTTT
TRBJ2-5 TRBV20-1 TRBD1 few 12 CSASYRGETQYF TGCAGTGCTAGCTACAGGGGAGAGACCCAGTACTTC
TRBJ2-1 TRBV18 TRBD2 many 17 CASSPITAGGLYNEQFF TGTGCCAGCTCACCAATAACAGCGGGGGGACTCTACAATGAGCAGTTCTTC
TRBJ2-1 TRBV20-1 NA few 13 CSARGVRVDEQFF TGCAGTGCTAGGGGGGTCCGCGTCGATGAGCAGTTCTTC
TRBJ2-2 TRBV6-2/TRBV6-3 NA NA 15 CASRKGGANTGELFF TGTGCCAGCAGAAAGGGGGGCGCGAACACCGGGGAGCTGTTTTTT
TRBJ2-5 TRBV28 TRBD1 NA 14 CASRPDRGKETQYF TGTGCCAGCAGACCCGACAGGGGAAAAGAGACCCAGTACTTC
TRBJ2-7 TRBV12-3/TRBV12-4 NA many 16 CASSLARSRGTYEQYF TGTGCCAGCAGTTTAGCGAGGTCCCGAGGGACCTACGAGCAGTACTTC
TRBJ2-2 TRBV29-1 TRBD1 NA 13 CSGGQGATGELFF TGCAGCGGTGGACAGGGGGCCACCGGGGAGCTGTTTTTT
TRBJ2-5 TRBV5-8 TRBD1 few 14 CASSLDRGLETQYF TGTGCCAGCAGCCTCGACAGGGGGCTAGAGACCCAGTACTTC
TRBJ1-6 TRBV4-2 NA few 16 CASSQPRATDISPLHF TGTGCCAGCAGCCAACCTCGGGCTACTGATATTTCACCCCTCCACTTT
TRBJ2-3 TRBV6-4 NA few 13 CASSPEKTDTQYF TGTGCCAGCAGCCCAGAGAAAACAGATACGCAGTATTTT
TRBJ2-2 TRBV5-1 NA many 17 CASSLTSRGGGTGELFF TGCGCCAGCAGCTTGACTTCACGGGGAGGCGGCACCGGGGAGCTGTTTTTT
TRBJ2-7 TRBV3-1 NA many 13 CASSFLQGYEQYF TGTGCCAGCAGCTTCCTACAGGGCTACGAGCAGTACTTC
TRBJ1-2 TRBV20-1 TRBD1 many 14 CSAREDRVSHGYTF TGCAGTGCTAGGGAGGACAGGGTCTCGCATGGCTACACCTTC
TRBJ2-3 TRBV15 NA NA 15 CATSRDLVNIPSQYF TGTGCCACCAGCAGAGACCTGGTGAACATCCCATCGCAGTATTTT
TRBJ2-7 TRBV10-3 NA few 13 CAISETAAYEQYF TGTGCCATCAGTGAGACAGCCGCCTACGAGCAGTACTTC
TRBJ2-3 TRBV6-1 NA NA 16 CASSIGRMGSADTQYF TGTGCCAGCAGCATTGGACGGATGGGTTCGGCAGATACGCAGTATTTT
TRBJ2-1 TRBV10-3 TRBD2 few 14 CAISSAGGRNEQFF TGTGCCATAAGCTCCGCGGGAGGGCGGAATGAGCAGTTCTTC
TRBJ2-7 TRBV6-5 TRBD1 few 15 CASSYGTDRSYEQYF TGTGCCAGCAGCTACGGCACGGACAGGTCCTACGAGCAGTACTTC
TRBJ1-6 TRBV3-1 NA few 15 CASSPQGQGNSPLHF TGTGCCAGCAGCCCCCAGGGGCAGGGTAATTCACCCCTCCACTTT
TRBJ2-7 TRBV20-1 TRBD1 NA 14 CSAYQTGVFYEQYF TGCAGTGCTTATCAGACAGGGGTCTTCTACGAGCAGTACTTC
TRBJ2-7 TRBV7-2 NA NA 13 CASSLQGADEQYF TGTGCCAGCAGCTTGCAAGGAGCGGACGAGCAGTACTTC
TRBJ2-1 TRBV5-6 NA few 15 CASSLSPVLLNEQFF TGTGCCAGCAGCTTGTCGCCGGTTTTGCTCAATGAGCAGTTCTTC
TRBJ2-3 TRBV7-3 NA few 15 CASSLRVSTTDTQYF TGTGCCAGCAGCTTACGAGTCTCTACCACAGATACGCAGTATTTT
TRBJ1-5 TRBV19 TRBD1 NA 19 CATPAGQGAENYSNQPQHF TGTGCCACCCCTGCCGGACAGGGGGCGGAAAACTATAGCAATCAGCCCCAGCATTTT
TRBJ2-3 TRBV20-1 TRBD2 many 15 CSARPSGGYTDTQYF TGCAGTGCTAGGCCCAGCGGGGGATACACAGATACGCAGTATTTT
TRBJ2-5 TRBV7-2 NA NA 14 CASSLAGLRETQYF TGTGCCAGCAGCTTAGCGGGTCTACGGGAGACCCAGTACTTC
TRBJ2-1 TRBV7-3 NA many 15 CASRRNTGLDNEQFF TGTGCCAGCAGGAGAAACACAGGTTTAGACAATGAGCAGTTCTTC
TRBJ1-5 TRBV28 TRBD1 many 17 CASSLFPQTGGGQPQHF TGTGCCAGCAGTTTGTTCCCCCAGACAGGGGGCGGTCAGCCCCAGCATTTT
TRBJ2-1 TRBV20-1 NA NA 15 CSTRDLQYSYNEQFF TGCAGTACTAGAGATTTACAGTACTCCTACAATGAGCAGTTCTTC
TRBJ2-1 TRBV6-5 NA few 15 CASSFHRPSGNEQFF TGTGCCAGCAGTTTCCATCGCCCGTCGGGGAATGAGCAGTTCTTC
TRBJ2-7 TRBV20-1 NA few 14 CSARGLAEPYEQYF TGCAGTGCTAGAGGTCTCGCGGAACCATACGAGCAGTACTTC
TRBJ1-1 TRBV3-1 NA few 13 CASSQKRNTEAFF TGTGCCAGCAGCCAAAAGAGGAACACTGAAGCTTTCTTT
TRBJ2-5 TRBV15 NA many 14 CATSRGTGLETQYF TGTGCCACCAGCAGGGGGACGGGGCTGGAGACCCAGTACTTC